The sample holds many counts of the clone carrying this TCR beta chain. This sample stems from a study of regulatory T cells in long-lasting Graves disease. Documented time point: persistent/refractory GD, antithyroid drugs over 5 years with positive TRAb. There was RNA extracted from PBMCs, and the TCR library was made from it. Patients hailed from an endocrinology department in Xi'an, China. CDR3-region Arm-PCR and iRepertoire HTBI primers produced the TCR beta libraries. TCRdb used MiXCR to reprocess the multiplex PCR reads, holding one entry per CDR3 protein. Here the sample spans 310,000 or so distinct CDR3 sequences, around 20% being singletons. The J segment lost 10 bases and the V segment lost 4 bases, leaving 13 bases of the junction unmatched. The V gene's germline CDR1 is MDHEN and CDR2 SYDVKM. The CDR3 spans 15 residues.

Sequencing was performed on peripheral blood mononuclear cells (PBMCs), taken when the disease was refractory, from a patient treated with antithyroid drugs. The V call is TRBV28, the J call TRBJ1-5; 7 positions agree with TRBD1. The source of this sequence is a female donor with Graves disease. The DNA of the CDR3 is TGTGCCAGCAGTTCCTACGGGACAGTTATCAGCCCCCAGCATTTT. Amino acids: CASSSYGTVISPQHF.